The sequence of this TCR beta chain was determined in a study of cytomegalovirus exposure and HLA in healthy donors. CDR1 and CDR2 (germline): KGHSH, LQKENI. Losses at the gene ends were 3 bases for V and 3 bases for J; bases not matched to a gene: 5. The CDR3 loop spans 14 amino acids. Remarks on this clone: Its specificity is unknown.

Findings and limits, study-wide: Reportedly, diagnosis of cytomegalovirus status by the classifier showed high specificity and sensitivity. It was shown in a later analysis that HLA-associated TCR beta chains were more clonally expanded than other, equally common chains. The records held CMV serostatus as the only immune exposure information.

The PCR contained 60 Vbeta and 13 Jbeta primers. Study processing details: Some 11 million of the roughly 80 million unique TCR beta chains counted in a later analysis were shared. The data were produced by immunoSEQ multiplex PCR, yet TCRdb's version contains in-frame clones alone and is incomplete. V and J calls and clone size follow that table, whereas D and trimming were derived from the DNA. The data show some 150,000 clones, roughly 83% seen once. The source of this sequence is a young man in good health and CMV-seropositive. The gene calls are TRBV18 and TRBJ2-7; 7 bases match TRBD1. Sequenced sample: PBMCs. The DNA for the CDR3 is TGTGCCAGCTCACCGGGACAGTCCTTCTACGAGCAGTACTTC. Protein: CASSPGQSFYEQYF. Based on the CDR3 plus reference TRBV18 and TRBJ2-7, the full variable domain is NAGVMQNPRHLVRRRGQEARLRCSPMKGHSHVYWYRQLPEEGLKFMVYLQKENIIDESGMPKERFSAEFPKEGPSILRIQQVVRGDSAAYFCASSPGQSFYEQYFGPGTRLTVT.